These T cell receptor beta chains were read from a single sample in a study of blood T cell repertoires in COVID-19. Only in-frame clones appear in the TCRdb table, and some are missing; sequencing was by immunoSEQ multiplex PCR. The sample consists of 100,000 or so clones, 85% of them appearing once. The sequenced sample consisted of peripheral blood. These receptors originate from a man between 60 and 75 years old with acute or convalescent COVID-19. Each CDR3 is given with its conserved first and last residue. Fields, in order: D gene, clone size, V gene, J gene, CDR3 DNA, CDR3 protein. D genes are given only for firm matches. Size is omitted from some rows. Given values are once, few, many or a class for expanded clones.

>.|.|TRBV6-5|TRBJ2-5
TGTGCCAGCAGGGGGACACGGCCGAAAGAGACCCAGTACTTC
CASRGTRPKETQYF
>.|.|TRBV29-1|TRBJ1-2
TGCAGCGCCCGGGCGGGGTTAGTCCATTATGGCTACACCTTC
CSARAGLVHYGYTF
>TRBD2|.|TRBV6-2/TRBV6-3|TRBJ2-1
TGTGCCAGCAGTTACGAAGCGGGGGGCCATAGCTCCTACAATGAGCAGTTCTTC
CASSYEAGGHSSYNEQFF
>TRBD1|.|TRBV24-1|TRBJ1-1
TGTGCCACCAGTGATTGGACAGGGGAGGACACTGAAGCTTTCTTT
CATSDWTGEDTEAFF
>TRBD1|once|TRBV10-3|TRBJ1-2
TGTGCCATCAGTCGCGGACAGGGGGACTATGGCTACACCTTC
CAISRGQGDYGYTF
>.|.|TRBV10-3|TRBJ2-3
TGTGCCATCAGTCCGGGACTGGGTCGGTATTTT
CAISPGLGRYF
>.|.|TRBV6-5|TRBJ2-7
TGTGCCAGCAGTCTAACGCGGGGCTACGAGCAGTACTTC
CASSLTRGYEQYF
>TRBD1|once|TRBV19|TRBJ1-1
TGTGCCAGTAGGCGACAGGGATCCACTGAAGCTTTCTTT
CASRRQGSTEAFF
>TRBD2|once|TRBV7-9|TRBJ2-7
TGTGCCAGCAGCGACACTAGCGGGATTCGCTACGAGCAGTACTTC
CASSDTSGIRYEQYF
>TRBD1|.|TRBV30|TRBJ2-7
TGTGCCTGGAGTGCGGGACAGTTATACGAGCAGTACTTC
CAWSAGQLYEQYF
>.|.|TRBV6-1|TRBJ2-2
TGTGCCAGCAGTGATATCGGGGAGCTGTTTTTT
CASSDIGELFF
>TRBD1|.|TRBV5-5|TRBJ2-4
TGTGCCAGCAGCGTGGACAGGGGTTTAAACATTCAGTACTTC
CASSVDRGLNIQYF
>TRBD1|.|TRBV27|TRBJ2-7
TGTGCCAGCAGTGTTACGGGACAGGTCTCCTACGAGCAGTACTTC
CASSVTGQVSYEQYF
>.|.|TRBV14|TRBJ1-1
TGTGCCAGCAGCCAAGACCTACCCATCGGCACTGAAGCTTTCTTT
CASSQDLPIGTEAFF
>TRBD1|.|TRBV29-1|TRBJ2-7
TGCAGCGCTACAGGGGACCCCACCTACGAGCAGTACTTC
CSATGDPTYEQYF
>.|.|TRBV21-1|TRBJ2-5
TGTGCCAGCAGCAGACACGAATCTCCGGGACTAGCGGGAGACCCTTCCGAGTACTTC
CASSRHESPGLAGDPSEYF
>TRBD2|.|TRBV4-2|TRBJ2-7
TGTGCCAGCAGGCTCACTAGCGGATACGCGCAGTACTTC
CASRLTSGYAQYF
>TRBD1|.|TRBV7-9|TRBJ2-7
TGTGCCAGCAGCCCCCTGGACAGGCTGAGCTCCTACGAGCAGTACTTC
CASSPLDRLSSYEQYF
>.|.|TRBV10-2|TRBJ2-4
TGCGCCAGCAGCCCCAGGATTAAGGACATTCAGTACTTC
CASSPRIKDIQYF
>TRBD1|.|TRBV6-5|TRBJ2-7
TGTGCCAGCTCGCGCGCCGGGACAGGGGCCTACGAGCAGTACTTC
CASSRAGTGAYEQYF
>.|.|TRBV3-1/TRBV3-2|TRBJ1-2
TGTGCCAGCAGCCAAGGGGGCTCCAACTATGGCTACACCTTC
CASSQGGSNYGYTF
>TRBD2|.|TRBV9|TRBJ2-1
TGTGCCAGCAGCCTCCGGGAGGCCCTTTTGGATGAGCAGTTCTTC
CASSLREALLDEQFF
>.|.|TRBV5-8|TRBJ1-6
TGTGCCAGCACCCTGGCGACAGCTAATTCACCCCTCCACTTT
CASTLATANSPLHF
>TRBD2|.|TRBV6-5|TRBJ2-5
TGTGCCAGCAGTTACTCCGGACTAGCGCAAGAGACCCAGTACTTC
CASSYSGLAQETQYF
>.|.|TRBV25-1|TRBJ2-2
TGTGCCAGCAGTGCCCTGTTCACCGGGGAGCTGTTTTTT
CASSALFTGELFF
>.|once|TRBV30|TRBJ1-2
TGTGCCTGGAGTGTAGGGGCAGTGGTGTCTAACTATGGCTACACCTTC
CAWSVGAVVSNYGYTF
>TRBD2|.|TRBV3-1/TRBV3-2|TRBJ2-7
TGTGCCAGCAGCGAGGGACTAGCGGGAGCCTACGAGCAGTACTTC
CASSEGLAGAYEQYF
>TRBD1|.|TRBV5-1|TRBJ1-4
TGCGCCAGCAGCTTGTTCGCAGGGGGCATCGGTGAAAAACTGTTTTTT
CASSLFAGGIGEKLFF
>.|.|TRBV6-6|TRBJ2-3
TGTGCCAGCAGTAATGGACTGACGCTGGATACGCAGTATTTT
CASSNGLTLDTQYF
>TRBD2|.|TRBV5-1|TRBJ2-1
TGCGCCAGCAGCTTGGAGCTAGCGGGAGCGGGTGAGCAGTTCTTC
CASSLELAGAGEQFF
>TRBD2|few|TRBV7-6|TRBJ2-7
TGTGCCAGCAGCTTAGCTGGGCTAGCGGGAGGTCAACAGTCCTACGAGCAGTACTTC
CASSLAGLAGGQQSYEQYF
>.|few|TRBV10-1|TRBJ1-1
TGCGCCAGCAGTGAGTCGGGGCTGAGAGAAGCTTTCTTT
CASSESGLREAFF
>.|.|TRBV14|TRBJ2-1
TGTGCCAGCAGCCAAGATAAGGGACTGGGCTCCTACAATGAGCAGTTCTTC
CASSQDKGLGSYNEQFF
>TRBD2|.|TRBV6-2/TRBV6-3|TRBJ2-1
TGTGCCAGCAGTTTTCTAGCGGGAGGGCTAAATGAGCAGTTCTTC
CASSFLAGGLNEQFF
>.|.|TRBV2|TRBJ2-3
TGTGCCAGCAGTGTAGGAGGGACCACAGATACGCAGTATTTT
CASSVGGTTDTQYF
>TRBD1|.|TRBV19|TRBJ1-3
TGTGCCAGTAGTGCGTTGACAGGGATTGGAAACACCATATATTTT
CASSALTGIGNTIYF
>.|.|TRBV3-1/TRBV3-2|TRBJ2-5
TGTGCCAGCAGCCACTGGACAGAAGAGACCCAGTACTTC
CASSHWTEETQYF
>TRBD2|.|TRBV30|TRBJ2-3
TGTGCCTGGAGTGAGGGGAGGGCAAGGGATACGCAGTATTTT
CAWSEGRARDTQYF